This TCR beta chain was captured in a study of shared clonotypes between healthy human individuals. Turning to the study itself: Serving as donors were a couple of women and a few men, whose ages spanned 18 to 49.

V was pared by 4 bases and J by 8 bases, with 22 bases between. This CDR3 contains 16 residues. Profiling relied on immunoSEQ multiplex PCR, and the TCRdb table lists in-frame clones only, not all of them. This table has more than 2,000,000 clones, about 92% appearing once. Sequenced material: naive CD4+ T cells sorted from blood. Subset: CD45RA+ positively selected. This TCR was sampled from a man younger than 35 in good health. The V gene is TRBV5-3, the J gene TRBJ1-5, with D possibly TRBD1 on 6 matching bases. TRBV5-3 has ORF status, its function being uncertain. In nucleotides, the CDR3 is TGTGCCAGAAGCCCGTCGGCCCGGGGGGCTTTCGAGCCCCAGCATTTT. This codes for CARSPSARGAFEPQHF.